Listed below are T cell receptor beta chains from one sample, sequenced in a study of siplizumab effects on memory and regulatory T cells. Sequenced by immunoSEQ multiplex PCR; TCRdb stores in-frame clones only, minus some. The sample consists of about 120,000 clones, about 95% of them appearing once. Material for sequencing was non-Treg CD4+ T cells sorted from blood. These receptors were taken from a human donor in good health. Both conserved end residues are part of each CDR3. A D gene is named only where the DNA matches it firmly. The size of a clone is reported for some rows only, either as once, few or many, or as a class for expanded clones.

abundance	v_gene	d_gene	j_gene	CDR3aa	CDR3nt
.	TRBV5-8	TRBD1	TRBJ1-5	CASSSYRGQPQHF	TGTGCCAGCAGCTCCTACAGGGGACAGCCCCAGCATTTT
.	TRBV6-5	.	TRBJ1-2	CASRETGTNYGYTF	TGTGCCAGCAGGGAGACAGGAACTAACTATGGCTACACCTTC
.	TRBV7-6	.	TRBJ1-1	CASSASQAGVNTEAFF	TGTGCCAGCAGCGCCTCCCAGGCAGGGGTGAACACTGAAGCTTTCTTT
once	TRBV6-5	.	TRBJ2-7	CASMGLYRYEQYF	TGTGCCAGTATGGGACTGTATCGCTACGAGCAGTACTTC
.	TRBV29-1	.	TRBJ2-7	CSVVRVNTYEQYF	TGCAGCGTTGTGAGGGTAAACACCTACGAGCAGTACTTC
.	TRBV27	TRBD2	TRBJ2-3	CASSPNFSGANTDTQYF	TGTGCCAGCAGTCCAAACTTTAGCGGGGCCAACACAGATACGCAGTATTTT
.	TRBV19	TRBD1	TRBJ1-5	CASSVQGANSNQPQHF	TGTGCCAGTAGTGTACAGGGGGCTAATAGCAATCAGCCCCAGCATTTT
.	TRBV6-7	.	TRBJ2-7	CASSYSRANAETYEQYF	TGTGCCAGCAGTTACTCGAGAGCGAATGCAGAGACCTACGAGCAGTACTTC
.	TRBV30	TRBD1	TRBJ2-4	CAWNRGFSKNIQYF	TGTGCCTGGAACAGGGGGTTTTCCAAAAACATTCAGTACTTC
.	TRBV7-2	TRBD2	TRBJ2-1	CASRNRPGLAGGYNEQFF	TGTGCCAGCAGGAACCGACCGGGACTAGCGGGAGGATACAATGAGCAGTTCTTC
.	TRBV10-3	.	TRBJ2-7	CAISEGDYEQYF	TGTGCCATCAGTGAGGGCGACTACGAGCAGTACTTC
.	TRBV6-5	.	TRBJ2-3	CASSLQGPDTQYF	TGTGCCAGCAGCCTCCAGGGGCCAGATACGCAGTATTTT
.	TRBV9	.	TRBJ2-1	CASSVRPRQVSNEQFF	TGTGCCAGCAGCGTCAGGCCGCGACAAGTTAGCAATGAGCAGTTCTTC
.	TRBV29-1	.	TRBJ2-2	CSVDDPDRQNTGELFF	TGCAGCGTTGATGACCCGGACAGACAGAACACCGGGGAGCTGTTTTTT
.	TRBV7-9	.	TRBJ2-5	CASSLIPGETQYF	TGTGCCAGCAGCCTGATCCCGGGAGAGACCCAGTACTTC
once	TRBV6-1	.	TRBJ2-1	CASSWTYNEQFF	TGTGCCAGCAGTTGGACATACAATGAGCAGTTCTTC
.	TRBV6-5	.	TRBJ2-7	CASSYSTGPQGEQYF	TGTGCCAGCAGTTACTCAACAGGGCCCCAAGGCGAGCAGTACTTC
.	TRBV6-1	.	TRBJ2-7	CASKRGDAAYEQYF	TGTGCCAGCAAAAGGGGGGACGCCGCCTACGAGCAGTACTTC
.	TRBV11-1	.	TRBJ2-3	CASSSSPGGTQYF	TGTGCCAGCAGCTCATCCCCGGGCGGTACGCAGTATTTT
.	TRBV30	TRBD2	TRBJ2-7	CAWASGKSYEQYF	TGTGCCTGGGCTAGCGGAAAGTCCTACGAGCAGTACTTC
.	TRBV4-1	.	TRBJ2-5	CASSQAGVETQYF	TGCGCCAGCAGCCAAGCCGGGGTAGAGACCCAGTACTTC
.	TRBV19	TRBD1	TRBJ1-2	CASITRGLNGYTF	TGTGCCAGTATTACGAGGGGGCTTAATGGCTACACCTTC
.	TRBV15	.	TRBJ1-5	CATSRDKRGGNQPQHF	TGTGCCACCAGCAGAGATAAGAGGGGGGGCAATCAGCCCCAGCATTTT
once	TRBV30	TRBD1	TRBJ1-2	CAWRRGQTHTF	TGTGCCTGGAGGAGGGGACAGACACACACCTTC
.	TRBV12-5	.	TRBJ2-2	CASSWAGGELFF	TGTGCTAGTTCTTGGGCCGGCGGGGAGCTGTTTTTT
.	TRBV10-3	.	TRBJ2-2	CAITGGPTNTGELFF	TGTGCCATCACCGGGGGACCGACGAACACCGGGGAGCTGTTTTTT
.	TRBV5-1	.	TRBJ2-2	CASSLGRDTGELFF	TGCGCCAGCAGCTTGGGACGGGACACCGGGGAGCTGTTTTTT